This T cell receptor beta chain was retrieved from a study of cytomegalovirus exposure and HLA in healthy donors. Study-level points and caveats: TCR clusters originating in the first cohort tended to co-occur in the 120 validation repertoires, according to a later analysis. Altogether, 170 or so TCR beta chains were recorded as cytomegalovirus-associated.

Trimming stripped 1 base from V and 0 bases from J, with 5 bases between. In germline, CDR1 is SGHTS, CDR2 YDEGEE. The CDR3 contains 15 residues. Regarding this clone: Its antigen remains unknown.

Clones were sequenced by immunoSEQ multiplex PCR, and TCRdb holds only the in-frame ones, with some missing. This sample yields 65,000 to 95,000 clones, of which 93% are seen a single time; 3% to 4.5% belongs to the top ten. Sequencing input: PBMCs. This chain uses TRBV5-8 with TRBJ2-6; no reliable D call. This TCR was recovered from a woman between 25 and 40 years old in good health and CMV-seronegative. CDR3 amino acids: CASSLSSSGANVLTF. CDR3 nucleotide sequence: TGTGCCAGCAGCTTGTCTAGCTCTGGGGCCAACGTCCTGACTTTC.